These 14 T cell receptor beta chains were sequenced from one sample in a study of T cells in Graves' hyperthyroidism and ophthalmopathy (dated by TCRdb to between 2019 and 2020). The library relied on multiplex PCR. For sequencing, an Illumina HiSeq 2000 was employed. TCR beta CDR3 regions were amplified from RNA transcripts. The TCR CDR3 was subjected to a first round of RT-PCR using the HTBI primer set and the Qiagen OneStep RT-PCR kit. TCRdb applied fastp at Q25 and MiXCR to the public reads, then kept only in-frame beta chains. Each CDR3 protein gets just one entry, which takes the most common genes and DNA from the rows behind it. Across this sample there are some 760,000 distinct CDR3 sequences, with 14% seen only once. The ten largest clones represent roughly 10% of the sample. Specimen: blood. These receptors all stem from a woman aged 18-30 years with Graves' hyperthyroidism.

This sequence joins TRBV6-1 and TRBJ2-1; a weak D match, TRBD1 (6 bases). The length of the CDR3 is 15 residues. V was cut by 1 base and J by 4 bases, with 11 bases left in between. Germline V gene data show CDR1 as MNHNS and CDR2 as SASEGT. The CDR3 spells CASSEDGQTYNEQFF. The CDR3 nucleotides read TGTGCCAGCAGTGAAGATGGACAGACATACAATGAGCAGTTCTTC.

This clonotype was counted many times. This chain links TRBV29-1 with TRBJ2-2; D remains unclear. Trimming removed 6 bases at V and 6 bases at J, with 14 bases between. The CDR3 length is 13 residues. Germline V gives CDR1 SQVTM, CDR2 ANQGSEA. The chain's CDR3 is CSVSSELSGELFF. In DNA, the CDR3 is TGCAGCGTCAGCTCGGAGTTGTCCGGGGAGCTGTTTTTT.

This clonotype has ten or more counts. V and J are TRBV2 and TRBJ2-1; 8 bases agree with TRBD2. J gave up 4 bases and V 3 bases, and 8 bases lay outside the gene matches. Germline lookup yields CDR1 SNHLY and CDR2 FYNNEI. The CDR3 has 16 amino acids. CDR3: CASSDIMREEYNEQFF. The CDR3 nucleotides are TGTGCCAGCAGTGATATAATGCGGGAGGAATACAATGAGCAGTTCTTC.

This clonotype was detected only a few times. The rearrangement uses TRBV4-1 and TRBJ2-2, with D unclear. The CDR3 extends over 12 amino acids. Trimming removed 3 bases from V and 6 bases from J, with 5 bases in between. CDR1 MGHRA and CDR2 YSYEKL come from the germline V gene. The CDR3: CASSQTAGELFF. In nucleotides, the CDR3 is TGCGCCAGCAGCCAGACGGCCGGGGAGCTGTTTTTT.

The chain employs TRBV2 and TRBJ1-3; D possibly corresponds to TRBD1 (6 bases). This CDR3 has 14 residues. CDR1 is SNHLY and CDR2 is FYNNEI in the germline V gene. With 8 bases removed from V and 0 bases from J, the gap between germline ends came to 11 bases. CDR3 residues: CASGGQSSGNTIYF. The CDR3, as DNA: TGTGCCAGCGGTGGACAGTCCTCTGGAAACACCATATATTTT.

Comment on this clonotype: A much larger clone differs by one base, so this may be a read error. This chain joins TRBV28 and TRBJ2-1, with 9 bases identical to TRBD2. Germline-derived CDR1 and CDR2 are MDHEN and SYDVKM. The CDR3 length is 16 residues. CDR3 DNA sequence: TGTACCAGCAGTTTATGGAGTAGCGGGAGCTCTGGTGAGCAGTTCTTC. Encoded protein: CTSSLWSSGSSGEQFF.

The chain recombines TRBV3-1 with TRBJ2-5, with 13 positions matching TRBD2. This CDR3 is built from 16 residues. From germline, CDR1 is LGHDT and CDR2 YNNKEL (reference sequence). V shed 4 bases and J 4 bases; nucleotides not matched to a gene: 6. The CDR3 protein is CASSPLTSGRSETQYF. DNA for the CDR3: TGTGCCAGCAGCCCCCTGACTAGCGGGAGGTCAGAGACCCAGTACTTC.

This clonotype appeared a few times. The chain joins TRBV6-1 to TRBJ1-1; 9 bases line up with TRBD1. V gave up 5 bases and J gave up 7 bases; unmatched junction bases: 14. This CDR3 is built from 16 residues. In germline, CDR1 is MNHNS, CDR2 SASEGT. In nucleotides, the CDR3 is TGTGCCAGCAGTAGGATACAGGGGGCTCTGGGTTTTGAAGCTTTCTTT. This translates into CASSRIQGALGFEAFF.

This clonotype was picked up a small number of times. The chain carries TRBV29-1 and TRBJ2-3; TRBD2 matches 8 bases. Per the germline V gene, CDR1 is SQVTM and CDR2 is ANQGSEA. This CDR3 region has 14 residues. Trimming cost V 4 bases and J 4 bases; bases outside gene matches: 7. The CDR3 coding sequence is TGCAGCGTTGGGGGGGCTAGCGGGCCAGATACGCAGTATTTT. Encoded protein: CSVGGASGPDTQYF.

This clonotype was counted ten times or more. The chain recombines TRBV24-1 with TRBJ2-1; 10 nucleotides line up with TRBD2. CDR3 length: 16 amino acids. Trimming removed 4 bases from V and 1 base from J; junction bases left unmatched: 3. Looked up from germline, CDR1 is KGHDR and CDR2 is SFDVKD. The CDR3 nucleotides are TGTGCCACCAGTGACCCTAGCGGGAGTTCCTACAATGAGCAGTTCTTC. Protein: CATSDPSGSSYNEQFF.

This clonotype was seen at least ten times. J is TRBJ2-7 and V is TRBV30; D is possibly TRBD1 or TRBD2 (6 bases each). V lost 4 bases and J 6 bases, leaving 16 bases between the germline ends. The V gene's germline CDR1 is GTSNPN and CDR2 SVGIG (reference sequence). This CDR3 is 13 amino acids long. CDR3 in amino acids: CAWTRGGLGEQYF. CDR3 bases: TGTGCCTGGACCCGAGGGGGGTTAGGCGAGCAGTACTTC.

This clonotype appeared many times. The CDR3 region has the DNA TGTGCCAGCAGTTCAGGGGGCGGTACTGAAGCTTTCTTT. Protein: CASSSGGGTEAFF. The chain employs TRBV28 and TRBJ1-1; TRBD1 agrees at 8 bases. The CDR3 runs 13 residues. Unmatched junction bases numbered 3, after V lost 4 bases and J lost 5 bases. Germline V gives CDR1 MDHEN, CDR2 SYDVKM.

This clonotype was counted ten times or more. The chain is built from TRBV20-1 and TRBJ2-7; no clear D gene. CDR1 is DFQATT and CDR2 is SNEGSKA in the germline V gene (reference sequence). Trimming stripped 1 base from V and 6 bases from J, with 10 bases between. CDR3 length equals 12 residues. The CDR3 nucleotides are TGCAGTGCTAGAGCCTCCTCTCGCGAGCAGTACTTC. It encodes CSARASSREQYF.

This clonotype was seen only a few times. The chain uses TRBV18 and TRBJ1-5; D is unresolved. Between the trimmed V and J ends, which lost 3 bases and 5 bases, there was a span of 17 bases. CDR3 length equals 16 residues. In germline, CDR1 is KGHSH, CDR2 LQKENI. CDR3 sequence (DNA): TGTGCCAGCTCACCCCCGCTTCCGGGGATAGATCAGCCCCAGCATTTT. Translated: CASSPPLPGIDQPQHF.